This T cell receptor beta chain was captured in a study of regulatory T cells in long-lasting Graves disease. Germline V gene sequence: CDR1 MNHEY, CDR2 SMNVEV (reference sequence). V gave up 5 bases and J gave up 1 base; unmatched junction bases: 13. The CDR3 contains 17 residues. This clonotype has at least ten counts. Time point of the sample: newly diagnosed GD, antithyroid drugs for less than 3 months. With RNA extracted from PBMCs as input, the TCR library was made. American Thyroid Association guidelines defined how Graves' disease was diagnosed. HTBI primers from iRepertoire and Arm-PCR of CDR3 regions yielded the TCR beta libraries. TCRdb passed the multiplex PCR reads through MiXCR, listing each CDR3 protein once. There are approximately 490,000 distinct CDR3 sequences in the sample; about 17% occur only once, and 12% lies in the top ten. This sample also belongs to another study, concerning T cells in Graves' hyperthyroidism and ophthalmopathy. As that report states: Patients counted as stable if ophthalmopathy did not develop within 18 months. Participants, patients aged 18 to 65, had newly diagnosed hyperthyroidism with a duration under 2 months.

The chain combines TRBV27 with TRBJ2-7, with TRBD2 matching 8 bases. The TCR sequence derives from a man in his forties with Graves disease. Sequenced material: peripheral blood mononuclear cells (PBMCs), taken at new diagnosis, from a patient treated with antithyroid drugs. In DNA, the CDR3 is TGTGCCAGCAGTCCGGCCGGGGGAGTAGCGGGGTCCTACGAGCAGTACTTC. Translated, it gives CASSPAGGVAGSYEQYF.